The clone carrying this T cell receptor beta chain has just one count. The sample originates from a study of blood T cell repertoires in COVID-19. Study-wide background: Samples of COVID-19 (acute and convalescent) were obtained from the United States, Italy and Spain. The analysed material was cDNA or gDNA that came from T cells, B-cell-depleted T cells, or PBMCs.

In the source study's methods: Estimation of nucleated cell counts relied on the amplification of reference gene primers. Assay used: immunoSEQ multiplex PCR; TCRdb lists only in-frame clones, some missing. The DNA gave D and trimming, while V, J and clone size come from that table. The sample contains over 20,000 clones, approximately 82% of which appear only once. The CDR3 is 11 amino acids. Trimming cost V 10 bases and J 5 bases, with 11 bases left between them. Sequenced: peripheral blood. This sequence joins TRBV12-3 or TRBV12-4 and TRBJ1-2, with D maybe TRBD1 (5 bases). The receptor's source is a human donor in a cohort sampled during active COVID-19. DNA of the CDR3: TGTGCCACCCAGGGTTATTATGGCTACACCTTC. Translated, it gives CATQGYYGYTF.